The 29 T cell receptor beta chains given below trace back to one sample, sequenced in a study of vaccination effects on CD4 cells after COVID-19. Their cognate antigens are unknown. Libraries were prepared by immunoSEQ multiplex PCR; TCRdb keeps only in-frame clonotypes and omits some of them. Seen here are around 83,000 clones, 60% to 80% observed once, and the top ten hold under 2%. Within the ViraFEST assay, antigen-specific CD4+ T cells underwent expansion with viral peptide pools prior to sequencing. Having been cultured for ten to eleven days, the cells underwent CD4+ T cell isolation. Sequencing was performed on CD4+ T cells from PBMCs cultured with HCoV-229E spike peptides, taken before COVID-19 vaccination. The receptors here all came from a human donor who received a COVID-19 vaccine.

The chain recombines TRBV3-1 (or the pseudogene TRBV3-2) with TRBJ1-1; D may be TRBD1 (5 bases). Germline CDR1 and CDR2: LGHDT and YNNKEL (reference sequence). CDR3 size: 16 residues. V was cut by 4 bases and J by 0 bases, with 15 bases left in between. In DNA, the CDR3 is TGTGCCAGCAGCCCTCCTGATAGGGGACTGAACACTGAAGCTTTCTTT. This encodes CASSPPDRGLNTEAFF.

V usage is TRBV2 and J usage is TRBJ2-7; no firm D call. The V end lost 6 bases, the J end lost 4 bases, and 13 bases lay between the germline ends. Germline assignment: CDR1 SNHLY and CDR2 FYNNEI. The CDR3 length is 13 residues. The CDR3 is CASRRLSAYEQYV. The CDR3 region has the DNA TGTGCCAGCAGGAGACTTAGTGCATACGAGCAGTACGTC.

The V and J genes are TRBV5-1 and TRBJ2-2; no firm D call. Trimming pared 4 bases from V and 4 bases from J, leaving 11 bases between. Germline lookup yields CDR1 SGHRS and CDR2 YFSETQ. The CDR3 runs to 14 residues. DNA for the CDR3: TGCGCCAGCAGCCCCGACACCTTCACCGGGGAGCTGTTTTTT. Amino acids: CASSPDTFTGELFF.

This rearrangement joins TRBV28 to TRBJ1-5; D might be TRBD1 (5 bases). The V end was cut by 6 bases, the J end by 0 bases, with 15 bases between. Per the germline V gene, CDR1 is MDHEN and CDR2 is SYDVKM. The CDR3 sequence is 16 residues long. The CDR3 here is CASSPRQWYSNQPQHF. CDR3 sequence (DNA): TGTGCCAGCAGCCCGCGACAGTGGTATAGCAATCAGCCCCAGCATTTT.

The genes are TRBV6-4 and TRBJ1-2; tentative D call: TRBD1 (5 bases). Trimming cost V 8 bases and J 8 bases, with 12 bases left between them. Germline CDR1 is MRHNA and CDR2 is SNTAGT. The CDR3 contains 11 residues. In DNA, the CDR3 is TGTGCCAGCTCCAACAGGTTGGGCTACACCTTC. It codes for CASSNRLGYTF.

The chain recombines TRBV28 with TRBJ1-1, with TRBD1 identical over 8 bases. CDR1 MDHEN and CDR2 SYDVKM come from the germline V gene. The CDR3 is made up of 12 amino acids. With V trimmed by 2 bases and J by 11 bases, 4 bases remained unmatched. DNA of the CDR3: TGTGCCAGCAGTTTACCACAGGGGGTTGCTTTCTTT. This translates into CASSLPQGVAFF.

The rearrangement links TRBV5-1 to TRBJ2-1; TRBD2 aligns across 14 bases. With V trimmed by 4 bases and J by 5 bases, 2 bases remained unmatched. CDR1 is SGHRS and CDR2 is YFSETQ in the germline V gene. The CDR3 runs 15 residues. The CDR3 DNA reads TGCGCCAGCAGCCGACTAGCGGGGGGGAACAATGAGCAGTTCTTC. It specifies CASSRLAGGNNEQFF.

The CDR3 DNA follows: TGTGCCAGCTCACCCGGACTGGACAGGGTGTCTGGCTACACCTTC. This gives the protein CASSPGLDRVSGYTF. The chain couples TRBV18 to TRBJ1-2; TRBD1 agrees at 8 bases. CDR3 size: 15 residues. Germline V gene sequence: CDR1 KGHSH, CDR2 LQKENI. The V segment lost 3 bases and the J segment 7 bases; nucleotides outside the gene matches: 10.

In its sample, this clone was seen once. CDR3: CAISVSAAGGKQYV. The CDR3 DNA sequence: TGTGCCATCAGTGTTTCTGCGGCGGGGGGCAAGCAGTACGTC. This chain connects TRBV10-3 to TRBJ2-7; 8 bases agree with TRBD2. This CDR3 has 14 residues. V lost 4 bases and J lost 8; bases outside the gene matches: 10. The germline V gene encodes CDR1 ENHRY and CDR2 SYGVKD.

The DNA of the CDR3 is TGTGCCAGCAGTTTGGACATACTAAATTCACCCCTCCACTTT. As protein: CASSLDILNSPLHF. The chain employs TRBV6-5 and TRBJ1-6, with D tentatively TRBD1 (5 bases). Germline lookup yields CDR1 MNHEY and CDR2 SVGAGI. The CDR3 totals 14 residues. Trimming took 4 bases from V and 7 from J, leaving 11 bases between them.

The gene calls are TRBV4-2 and TRBJ1-2; 12 bases line up with TRBD1. The CDR3 extends over 17 amino acids. J gave up 5 bases and V 0 bases, and 7 bases lay outside the gene matches. CDR1 LGHNA and CDR2 YNFKEQ come from the germline V gene. This CDR3 is CASSQDRDRGLEYGYTF. CDR3 nucleotide sequence: TGTGCCAGCAGCCAAGACCGGGACAGGGGGCTCGAATATGGCTACACCTTC.

This chain uses TRBV14 with TRBJ2-3; 9 bases align to TRBD1. CDR3 length: 16 residues. Trimming cost V 1 base and J 2 bases; bases outside gene matches: 4. Germline lookup yields CDR1 SGHDN and CDR2 FVKESK. The CDR3 here is CASSQGTGASTDTQYF. In nucleotides, the CDR3 is TGTGCCAGCAGCCAAGGGACAGGGGCCTCCACAGATACGCAGTATTTT.

The chain couples TRBV3-1 (or the pseudogene TRBV3-2) to TRBJ1-6, with 9 positions matching TRBD1. There are 16 residues in the CDR3. V dropped 0 bases and J dropped 7; count of bases not matched to a gene: 4. Germline V gene lookup returns CDR1 LGHDT and CDR2 YNNKEL (reference sequence). CDR3 bases: TGTGCCAGCAGCCAAGATCCCGGACAGGGGAATTCACCCCTCCACTTT. It encodes CASSQDPGQGNSPLHF.

The CDR3 region is CASRPTQGSVEPQHF. The CDR3 bases are TGTGCCAGCAGGCCGACTCAGGGGAGCGTGGAGCCCCAGCATTTT. The chain combines TRBV28 with TRBJ1-5; D possibly corresponds to TRBD1 (6 bases). The CDR3 loop spans 15 amino acids. The germline CDR1 and CDR2 sequences are MDHEN and SYDVKM. V shed 6 bases and J shed 8 bases, with 20 bases lying between them. The variable domain in full, with the rest retrieved from reference TRBV28 and TRBJ1-5, is DVKVTQSSRYLVKRTGEKVFLECVQDMDHENMFWYRQDPGLGLRLIYFSYDVKMKEKGDIPEGYSVSREKKERFSLILESASTNQTSMYLCASRPTQGSVEPQHFGDGTRLSIL.

This sequence joins TRBV7-2 and TRBJ1-3; D gene ambiguous. The V and J ends lost 2 bases and 2 bases respectively, with 10 bases between them. This CDR3 is 15 amino acids long. Germline V CDR1 and CDR2: SGHTA, FQGNSA. The CDR3 bases are TGTGCCAGCAGCTTAAACCCCGCGCCTGGAAACACCATATATTTT. Its protein is CASSLNPAPGNTIYF.

The chain couples TRBV2 to TRBJ1-4, with TRBD1 as a possible D gene (6 bases). The V and J ends lost 7 bases and 5 bases respectively, with 11 bases between them. The CDR3 extends over 13 amino acids. Germline assignment: CDR1 SNHLY and CDR2 FYNNEI. The DNA for the CDR3 is TGTGCCAGCACCCCAGGGGAGAATGAAAAACTGTTTTTT. Translated: CASTPGENEKLFF.

V gene TRBV5-5 combines with J gene TRBJ1-2; TRBD1 is a possible D gene (6 bases). The CDR3 is 15 amino acids. The germline CDR1 and CDR2 sequences are SGHKS and YYEKEE (reference sequence). V shed 4 bases and J shed 4 bases, with 17 bases lying between them. The CDR3 DNA sequence: TGTGCCAGCAGCGCCGGACAGCTGCCTGGCTATGGCTACACCTTC. Encoded protein: CASSAGQLPGYGYTF. Using reference TRBV5-5 and TRBJ1-2 for the parts outside the CDR3, the full variable domain is DAGVTQSPTHLIKTRGQQVTLRCSPISGHKSVSWYQQVLGQGPQFIFQYYEKEERGRGNFPDRFSARQFPNYSSELNVNALLLGDSALYLCASSAGQLPGYGYTFGSGTRLTVV.

The chain links TRBV30 to TRBJ2-4; possibly TRBD1 or TRBD2 for D (5 bases each). CDR1 and CDR2 (germline): GTSNPN, SVGIG (reference sequence). The CDR3 has 12 residues. Trimming removed 4 bases at V and 13 bases at J, with 17 bases between. The CDR3 is CAWNYGMGPQYF. The CDR3 coding sequence is TGTGCCTGGAACTACGGGATGGGACCACAGTACTTC.

The chain couples TRBV19 to TRBJ2-7, with 8 bases identical to TRBD1. The trim removed 2 bases at V and 2 bases at J, leaving 5 bases unmatched. The CDR3 consists of 15 residues. The germline V gene has CDR1 LNHDA and CDR2 SQIVND (reference sequence). For the CDR3, the DNA is TGTGCCAGTAGTATACGACAGGGGAGCACCTACGAGCAGTACGTC. Its translation: CASSIRQGSTYEQYV.

This rearrangement joins TRBV27 to TRBJ2-5; 12 bases are a match to TRBD2. V was pared by 6 bases and J by 4 bases, with 15 bases of the junction left unmatched. CDR3 length equals 18 residues. The germline V gene has CDR1 MNHEY and CDR2 SMNVEV (reference sequence). The CDR3 coding sequence is TGTGCCAGCAGCTCGAGGACTAGCGGGACCCTCGGGGGAGAGACCCAGTACTTC. Translated, it gives CASSSRTSGTLGGETQYF.

This chain links TRBV5-1 with TRBJ1-2, with unresolved D. The germline V gene encodes CDR1 SGHRS and CDR2 YFSETQ. The germline V and J ends were trimmed by 0 bases and 6 bases, with 15 bases remaining between them. The CDR3 totals 15 residues. The CDR3 spells CASSLGAKIENGYTF. The DNA of the CDR3 is TGCGCCAGCAGCTTGGGGGCCAAAATAGAGAATGGCTACACCTTC.

The chain links TRBV6-1 to TRBJ2-7, with 13 bases identical to TRBD2. Per the germline V gene, CDR1 is MNHNS and CDR2 is SASEGT. The CDR3 sequence is 16 residues long. V shed 1 base and J 2 bases; nucleotides not matched to a gene: 2. CDR3 protein: CASSEGGLAGPYEQYV. DNA of the CDR3: TGTGCCAGCAGTGAAGGGGGACTAGCGGGACCCTACGAGCAGTACGTC.

V is TRBV5-4 and J is TRBJ2-3, with D perhaps TRBD1 (6 bases). V was shortened by 5 bases and J by 2 bases, with 12 bases between the two germline ends. The CDR3 is 14 residues long. Germline V gene lookup returns CDR1 SGHNT and CDR2 YYREEE (reference sequence). CDR3 sequence reads: CASSTDRFTDTQYF. The CDR3 DNA is TGTGCCAGCAGTACAGACAGGTTCACAGATACGCAGTATTTT.

V usage is TRBV6-2 or TRBV6-3 and J usage is TRBJ2-7; D may be TRBD1 (5 bases). CDR3 length equals 12 residues. V lost 2 bases, J lost 7 bases, and 9 bases lay in between. Germline loops: CDR1 MNHEY, CDR2 SVGEGT. Here the CDR3 DNA reads TGTGCCAGCAGTTACCAGGGTAAGGAGCAGTACGTC. It codes for CASSYQGKEQYV.

This chain connects TRBV2 to TRBJ2-5; D is unclear. This CDR3 contains 12 residues. Trimming removed 5 bases at V and 2 bases at J, with 6 bases between. Germline values: CDR1 SNHLY, CDR2 FYNNEI. The CDR3 sequence is CASSRVQETQYF. The CDR3 region has the DNA TGTGCCAGCAGTAGGGTGCAAGAGACCCAGTACTTC.

The rearrangement uses TRBV6-6 and TRBJ2-2; 7 positions agree with TRBD2. After removal of 2 bases from V and 5 bases from J, the junction contained 5 bases not matched to a gene. The CDR3 has 15 amino acids. The V gene's germline CDR1 is MNHNY and CDR2 SVGAGI (reference sequence). The CDR3 spells CASSYPQGGTGELFF. Written as DNA, the CDR3 is TGTGCCAGCAGTTACCCGCAGGGAGGGACCGGGGAGCTGTTTTTT.

The chain employs TRBV24-1 and TRBJ2-5; a possible D gene is TRBD2 (5 bases). Trimming stripped 3 bases from V and 0 bases from J, with 10 bases between. Germline-derived CDR1 and CDR2 are KGHDR and SFDVKD. The CDR3 totals 15 residues. The CDR3 reads CATSDPRRDQETQYF. CDR3 nucleotide sequence: TGTGCCACCAGTGATCCCCGGCGGGACCAAGAGACCCAGTACTTC.

V gene TRBV14 combines with J gene TRBJ2-3; no firm D call. The CDR3 is 11 amino acids. Germline values: CDR1 SGHDN, CDR2 FVKESK. The V end was cut by 6 bases, the J end by 7 bases, with 8 bases between. The DNA for the CDR3 is TGTGCCAGCAGAGTGGGGAATACGCAGTATTTT. Amino acid sequence: CASRVGNTQYF.

The rearrangement uses TRBV7-2 and TRBJ2-5, with 7 bases lining up with TRBD1. Germline V lookup: CDR1 SGHTA, CDR2 FQGNSA. This CDR3 region has 13 residues. V was pared by 5 bases and J by 4 bases, with 4 bases of the junction left unmatched. Here the CDR3 reads CASSRQGAETQYF. CDR3 sequence (DNA): TGTGCCAGCAGCCGACAGGGTGCAGAGACCCAGTACTTC. Complete variable domain (other parts from reference TRBV7-2 and TRBJ2-5): GAGVSQSPSNKVTEKGKDVELRCDPISGHTALYWYRQSLGQGLEFLIYFQGNSAPDKSGLPSDRFSAERTGGSVSTLTIQRTQQEDSAVYLCASSRQGAETQYFGPGTRLLVL.